Each of the 22 T cell receptor beta chains below was sequenced from the same sample in a study of OX40 agonist ivuxolimab in advanced cancers. Some clones are missing from TCRdb's copy, which holds only in-frame ones; the method was immunoSEQ multiplex PCR. The sample comprises 70,000 to 100,000 clones, 86% of which are singletons, and around 1.8% rests with the top ten. The sample was CD4+ or CD8+ T cells sorted from blood, taken in a trial of the OX40 agonist ivuxolimab. These receptors were taken from an adult with an advanced solid tumor such as melanoma, head and neck, liver or kidney cancer.

The gene calls are TRBV6-5 and TRBJ2-7; D perhaps matches TRBD1 (5 bases). Germline CDR1 is MNHEY and CDR2 is SVGAGI. The CDR3 runs to 15 residues. V was shortened by 2 bases and J by 1 base, with 12 bases between the two germline ends. The CDR3 sequence: CASSYQDKNSYEQYF. The CDR3 coding sequence is TGTGCCAGCAGTTACCAGGACAAAAATTCCTACGAGCAGTACTTC.

This rearrangement joins TRBV9 to TRBJ2-2; 13 bases fit TRBD2. The germline V gene encodes CDR1 SGDLS and CDR2 YYNGEE. With V trimmed by 3 bases and J by 8 bases, 10 bases remained unmatched. The CDR3 spans 17 residues. The CDR3 region has the DNA TGTGCCAGCAGCGCTGGGACTAGCGGGATGCAATCGGGGGAGCTGTTTTTT. It yields the protein CASSAGTSGMQSGELFF.

The chain combines TRBV23-1 with TRBJ2-2, with 7 bases lining up with TRBD2. TRBV23-1 has ORF status, its function being uncertain. The CDR3 length is 16 residues. V shed 3 bases, J shed 0 bases, and the junction held 4 bases outside the gene matches. The chain's CDR3 is CASSHGGGTNTGELFF. CDR3 nucleotide sequence: TGCGCCAGCAGTCATGGGGGAGGGACGAACACCGGGGAGCTGTTTTTT.

The chain employs TRBV19 and TRBJ1-5; tentative D call: TRBD1 (5 bases). V lost 3 bases to trimming and J lost 6 bases, with 12 bases between them. CDR3 length equals 14 residues. Per germline, CDR1 LNHDA and CDR2 SQIVND (reference sequence). The CDR3 region has the DNA TGTGCCAGTAGTATGAGTCGGGGCGGTCAGCCCCAGCATTTT. The encoded protein is CASSMSRGGQPQHF.

Here the CDR3 DNA reads TGCGCCAGCAGCTTGGGGCCCAGTAGGGGCTCCTACAATGAGCAGTTCTTC. Translated, it gives CASSLGPSRGSYNEQFF. V usage is TRBV5-1 and J usage is TRBJ2-1; D may be TRBD1 (5 bases). Germline V gives CDR1 SGHRS, CDR2 YFSETQ. The CDR3 totals 17 residues. V gave up 0 bases and J gave up 0 bases, with 13 bases separating them.

This chain connects TRBV7-4 to TRBJ1-2; D ambiguous. The germline V gene encodes CDR1 SGHVT and CDR2 SQSDAQ. Between the trimmed V and J ends, which lost 1 base and 3 bases, there was a span of 6 bases. CDR3 length equals 13 residues. The CDR3 bases are TGTGCCAGCAGCTTAGTCTCTTACTATGGCTACACCTTC. Protein sequence: CASSLVSYYGYTF.

The genes are TRBV19 and TRBJ2-1; maybe TRBD2 (5 bases). The ends were cut back, 1 base at V and 8 bases at J, with 12 bases in the middle. Germline V gene sequence: CDR1 LNHDA, CDR2 SQIVND (reference sequence). The CDR3 is made up of 14 amino acids. CDR3: CASSIAGLADEQFF. As DNA, the CDR3 is TGTGCCAGTAGTATAGCGGGCCTAGCCGATGAGCAGTTCTTC.

The chain is built from TRBV7-9 and TRBJ2-6; TRBD1 might be the D (6 bases). The V end lost 6 bases, the J end lost 0 bases, and 12 bases lay between the germline ends. Germline assignment: CDR1 SEHNR and CDR2 FQNEAQ (reference sequence). CDR3 size: 16 residues. The CDR3 loop reads CASRRDRNSGANVLTF. The DNA for the CDR3 is TGTGCCAGCAGGCGTGACAGGAACTCTGGGGCCAACGTCCTGACTTTC.

In its sample, this clone was seen a few times. The chain links TRBV18 to TRBJ1-1; perhaps TRBD1 as D (6 bases). CDR1 KGHSH and CDR2 LQKENI come from the germline V gene. CDR3 length: 13 residues. The V and J ends lost 3 bases and 4 bases respectively, with 9 bases between them. In nucleotides, the CDR3 is TGTGCCAGCTCACCTCCAGGGGTCACTGAAGCTTTCTTT. It specifies CASSPPGVTEAFF.

J is TRBJ1-2 and V is TRBV6-5; the match to TRBD1 covers 7 bases. J gave up 4 bases and V 5 bases, and 10 bases lay outside the gene matches. Germline assignment: CDR1 MNHEY and CDR2 SVGAGI. The CDR3 is 15 amino acids. The CDR3: CASSRGDRNTYGYTF. CDR3 DNA: TGTGCCAGCAGTAGGGGGGACAGAAATACCTATGGCTACACCTTC.

The chain couples TRBV7-3 to TRBJ2-3, with 8 bases matching TRBD2. V lost 5 bases and J lost 5; bases outside the gene matches: 3. CDR3 length: 13 residues. From germline, CDR1 is SGHTA and CDR2 FQGTGA. DNA for the CDR3: TGTGCCAGCAGCCAGACTAGCGTAGATACGCAGTATTTT. It yields the protein CASSQTSVDTQYF. Using reference TRBV7-3 and TRBJ2-3 for the parts outside the CDR3, the full variable domain is GAGVSQTPSNKVTEKGKYVELRCDPISGHTALYWYRQSLGQGPEFLIYFQGTGAADDSGLPNDRFFAVRPEGSVSTLKIQRTERGDSAVYLCASSQTSVDTQYFGPGTRLTVL.

This sequence joins TRBV6-4 and TRBJ2-1; 7 positions match TRBD1. This CDR3 is built from 15 residues. J lost 0 bases, V lost 6 bases, and 5 bases had no gene match. CDR1 is MRHNA, CDR2 SNTAGT, per germline. The CDR3 DNA sequence: TGTGCCAGCAGCCTAGACAGGGCCTCCTACAATGAGCAGTTCTTC. Its translation is CASSLDRASYNEQFF.

The table lists this clone with a count of one. J is TRBJ2-3 and V is TRBV6-1; D gene uncertain. CDR1 is MNHNS and CDR2 is SASEGT in the germline V gene. The CDR3 sequence is 11 residues long. V was pared by 8 bases and J by 6 bases, with 9 bases between. CDR3 residues: CASGRLDTQYF. CDR3 sequence (DNA): TGTGCCAGCGGTCGGCTGGATACGCAGTATTTT.

This chain uses TRBV28 with TRBJ1-2; no firm D call. This CDR3 spans 12 amino acids. V gave up 4 bases and J gave up 7 bases, with 10 bases separating them. Germline V gene sequence: CDR1 MDHEN, CDR2 SYDVKM. The CDR3: CASSYSITGYTF. CDR3 nucleotides: TGTGCCAGCAGTTACTCAATAACTGGCTACACCTTC.

The chain joins TRBV27 to TRBJ2-5, with D possibly matching TRBD1 (5 bases). The ends were cut back, 3 bases at V and 4 bases at J, with 9 bases in the middle. Germline CDR1 and CDR2: MNHEY and SMNVEV (reference sequence). The CDR3 is 13 amino acids. In nucleotides, the CDR3 is TGTGCCAGCAGTTTTCGTAGGGGAGAGACCCAGTACTTC. Residues: CASSFRRGETQYF.

The genes are TRBV15 and TRBJ1-2, with TRBD1 matching over 10 bases. The trim removed 4 bases at V and 7 bases at J, leaving 21 bases unmatched. The CDR3 spans 19 residues. CDR1 is LNHNV, CDR2 YYDKDF, per germline (reference sequence). The CDR3 nucleotides are TGTGCCACCAGCACCCAAGGAGACAGGGGGCGCCGTGACCGAGTTGGCTACACCTTC. It translates to CATSTQGDRGRRDRVGYTF.

The chain uses TRBV2 and TRBJ2-5, with 7 bases that match TRBD2. This CDR3 has 16 amino acids. Trimming took 6 bases from V and 6 from J; bases not matched to a gene: 16. Germline V lookup: CDR1 SNHLY, CDR2 FYNNEI. CDR3 nucleotide sequence: TGTGCCAGCAGAGCGGGAAATCGGGCCTTAGGGCAGACCCAGTACTTC. This codes for CASRAGNRALGQTQYF.

The CDR3 DNA is TGTGCCAGCAGCCCTGGGACGCACAACTCTGGAAACACCATATATTTT. Translated, it gives CASSPGTHNSGNTIYF. V usage is TRBV5-4 and J usage is TRBJ1-3; D possibly corresponds to TRBD1 (5 bases). The CDR3 runs to 16 residues. The V and J ends lost 4 bases and 0 bases respectively, with 14 bases between them. CDR1 is SGHNT and CDR2 is YYREEE in the germline V gene (reference sequence).

This chain connects TRBV28 to TRBJ2-7; no reliable D call. In germline, CDR1 is MDHEN, CDR2 SYDVKM. The CDR3 loop spans 14 amino acids. V shed 2 bases and J shed 5 bases, with 13 bases lying between them. The CDR3 reads CASSLDETNHEQYF. The CDR3 DNA is TGTGCCAGCAGTTTAGACGAAACAAACCACGAGCAGTACTTC.

The V and J genes are TRBV4-1 and TRBJ2-5; 14 bases line up with TRBD2. The length of the CDR3 is 17 residues. Looked up from germline, CDR1 is MGHRA and CDR2 is YSYEKL. V gave up 5 bases and J gave up 2 bases; unmatched junction bases: 7. CDR3: CASSEGLAGEGQETQYF. In nucleotides, the CDR3 is TGCGCCAGCAGCGAGGGACTAGCGGGAGAGGGGCAAGAGACCCAGTACTTC.

The V call is TRBV6-1, the J call TRBJ2-7; a possible D gene is TRBD1 (6 bases). The V end lost 6 bases, the J end lost 1 base, and 10 bases lay between the germline ends. In germline, CDR1 is MNHNS, CDR2 SASEGT. The CDR3 spans 13 residues. The CDR3 loop is CASRTDSSYEQYF. The CDR3 region has the DNA TGTGCCAGCAGGACGGACAGTTCCTACGAGCAGTACTTC.

This clone was found once. This chain joins TRBV10-2 and TRBJ1-2; D is unclear. This CDR3 spans 14 amino acids. Germline V gene lookup returns CDR1 WSHSY and CDR2 SAAADI. V was cut by 7 bases and J by 8 bases, with 20 bases left in between. CDR3 nucleotides: TGCGCCAGCATGAGAGTGGAGGGAACACAAGGCTACACCTTC. Encoded protein: CASMRVEGTQGYTF.